This T cell receptor beta chain is drawn from a study of early T cells in non-severe SARS-CoV-2 infection. Germline values: CDR1 SEHNR, CDR2 FQNEAQ (reference sequence). The CDR3 is 13 residues long. Between the trimmed V and J ends, which lost 5 bases and 7 bases, there was a span of 12 bases. TCRdb independently ran MiXCR on the 5' RACE reads; one entry per CDR3 protein. The sample has about 42,000 distinct CDR3 sequences, 5% to 6.5% seen once. This sequence joins TRBV7-9 and TRBJ2-4; D may be TRBD2 (6 bases). This TCR derives from an adult who was a healthcare worker with PCR-confirmed SARS-CoV-2 infection or an uninfected control (not recorded which). The sequenced sample was whole blood, obtained at baseline. This CDR3 reads CASSQGGRNIQYF. The CDR3 DNA follows: TGTGCCAGCAGCCAGGGAGGCAGGAACATTCAGTACTTC.